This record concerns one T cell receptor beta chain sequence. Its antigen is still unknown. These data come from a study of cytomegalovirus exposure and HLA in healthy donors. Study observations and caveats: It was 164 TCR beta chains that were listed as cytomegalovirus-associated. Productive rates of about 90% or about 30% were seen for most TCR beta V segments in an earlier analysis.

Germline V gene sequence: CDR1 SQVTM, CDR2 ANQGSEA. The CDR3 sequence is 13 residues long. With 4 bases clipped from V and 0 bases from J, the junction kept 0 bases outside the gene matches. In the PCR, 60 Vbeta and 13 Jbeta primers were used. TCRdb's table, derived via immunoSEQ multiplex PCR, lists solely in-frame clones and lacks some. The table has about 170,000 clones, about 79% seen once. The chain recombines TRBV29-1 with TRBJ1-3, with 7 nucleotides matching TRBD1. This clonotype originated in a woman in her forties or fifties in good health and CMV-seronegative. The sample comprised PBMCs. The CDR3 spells CSVGQGSGNTIYF. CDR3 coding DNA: TGCAGCGTTGGACAGGGCTCTGGAAACACCATATATTTT.